This T cell receptor (beta chain) was recorded in a study of T cells expressing NK-cell markers. Study background: The TCR beta repertoires originated in sorted CD3+CD56+NKG2C+, CD3+CD56+NKG2C- and CD3+CD56-NKG2C+ T cells.

TCRdb reworked the 5' RACE reads into one entry per CDR3 protein, no DNA. In total, the table holds some 340,000 distinct CDR3 sequences. The CDR3 has 14 amino acids. CDR1 is MNHEY and CDR2 is SMNVEV in the germline V gene (reference sequence). The sample comprised blood T cells: a sorted CD56 or NKG2C T cell subset, CD4+ or CD8+ T cells, or bulk PBMC T cells (not recorded which). This chain uses TRBV27 with TRBJ1-6; TCRdb lists TRBD1, though no DNA is available to test this call. This receptor was identified in a man aged 18 to 69 in good health. CDR3 loop: CASSFGGYNSPLHF.